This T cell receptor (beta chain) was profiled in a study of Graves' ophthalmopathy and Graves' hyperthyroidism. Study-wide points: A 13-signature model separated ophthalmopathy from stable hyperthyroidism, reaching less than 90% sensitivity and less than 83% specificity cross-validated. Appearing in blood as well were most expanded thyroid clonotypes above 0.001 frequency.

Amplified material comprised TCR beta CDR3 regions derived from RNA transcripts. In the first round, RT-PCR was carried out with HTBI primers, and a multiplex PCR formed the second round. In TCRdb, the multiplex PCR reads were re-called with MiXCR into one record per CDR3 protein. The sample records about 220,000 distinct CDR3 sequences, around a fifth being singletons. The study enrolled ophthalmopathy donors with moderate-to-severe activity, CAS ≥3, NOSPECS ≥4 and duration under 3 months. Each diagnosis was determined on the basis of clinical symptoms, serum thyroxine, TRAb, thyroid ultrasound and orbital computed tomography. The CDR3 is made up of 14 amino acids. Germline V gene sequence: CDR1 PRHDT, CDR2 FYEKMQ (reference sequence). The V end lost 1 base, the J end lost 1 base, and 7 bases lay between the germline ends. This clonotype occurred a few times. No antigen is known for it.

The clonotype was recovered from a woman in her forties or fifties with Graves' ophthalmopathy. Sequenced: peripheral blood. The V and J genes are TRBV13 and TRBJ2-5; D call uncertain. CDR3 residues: CASSLEQFQETQYF. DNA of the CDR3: TGTGCCAGCAGCTTAGAACAGTTCCAAGAGACCCAGTACTTC.